This note documents a single T cell receptor beta chain sequence. The target antigen is unknown. The V segment lost 3 bases and the J segment 0 bases; nucleotides outside the gene matches: 6. This CDR3 region has 16 residues. In germline, CDR1 is SGHDT, CDR2 YYEEEE. The entry originates in a study of cytomegalovirus exposure and HLA in healthy donors. Study details: Of 300 to 450 genotyped donors, more than 75% clustered with self-reported Caucasian donors.

It was with 60 Vbeta and 13 Jbeta primers that the PCR ran. Here immunoSEQ multiplex PCR was the method, and the copy in TCRdb shows in-frame clones only, minus some. The sample lists about 110,000 clones, around 60% occurring once. Overall study results and limits: An assumption of roughly uniform sequencing depth across donors underlay the presence/absence analyses. Many donors carried some public TCRs, although rarity characterized most TCR sequences.

The rearrangement uses TRBV5-6 and TRBJ1-3; the match to TRBD1 covers 7 bases. The sequence derives from a man aged 25-45 years in good health and CMV-seropositive. Sequencing was done on a sample of PBMCs. CDR3 sequence (DNA): TGTGCCAGCAGCTACAGGGGCGCCAGCTCTGGAAACACCATATATTTT. This gives the protein CASSYRGASSGNTIYF. Supplemented by reference TRBV5-6 and TRBJ1-3, the full variable domain reads DAGVTQSPTHLIKTRGQQVTLRCSPKSGHDTVSWYQQALGQGPQFIFQYYEEEERQRGNFPDRFSGHQFPNYSSELNVNALLLGDSALYLCASSYRGASSGNTIYFGEGSWLTVV.